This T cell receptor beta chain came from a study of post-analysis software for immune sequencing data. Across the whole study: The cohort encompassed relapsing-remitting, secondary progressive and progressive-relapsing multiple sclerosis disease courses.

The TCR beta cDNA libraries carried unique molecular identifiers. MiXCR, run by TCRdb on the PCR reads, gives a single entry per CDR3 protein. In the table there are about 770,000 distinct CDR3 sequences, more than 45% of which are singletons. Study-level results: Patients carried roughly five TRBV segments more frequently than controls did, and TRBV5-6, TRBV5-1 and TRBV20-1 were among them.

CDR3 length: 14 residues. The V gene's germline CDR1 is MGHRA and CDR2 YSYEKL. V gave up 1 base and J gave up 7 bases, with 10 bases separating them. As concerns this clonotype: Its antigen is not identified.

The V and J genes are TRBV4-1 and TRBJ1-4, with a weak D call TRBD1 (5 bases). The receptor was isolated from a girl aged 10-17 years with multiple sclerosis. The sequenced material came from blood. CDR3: CASSQGWGTEKLFF. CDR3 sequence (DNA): TGCGCCAGCAGCCAAGGTTGGGGGACTGAAAAACTGTTTTTT.